Listed here are 18 T cell receptor beta chains from one sample, sequenced in a study of cytomegalovirus exposure and HLA in healthy donors. This PCR relied on a set of 60 Vbeta primers and 13 Jbeta primers. This table comes from immunoSEQ multiplex PCR, and its TCRdb copy is limited to in-frame clones, with some not included. The repertoire holds 150,000 to 200,000 clones, 84% seen once, with 0.2% to 0.3% in the top ten. The specimen sequenced was PBMCs. The receptors shown here come from a boy aged 5-17 years in good health and CMV-seronegative.

This clone was counted a few times. V gene TRBV28 combines with J gene TRBJ2-7, with 9 bases that match TRBD1. The CDR3 length is 13 residues. Trimming took 5 bases from V and 5 from J; bases not matched to a gene: 4. Germline lookup yields CDR1 MDHEN and CDR2 SYDVKM. CDR3 in amino acids: CASSVGTGNEQYF. CDR3 DNA: TGTGCCAGCAGTGTAGGGACAGGGAACGAGCAGTACTTC. The complete variable domain, with remaining parts taken from reference TRBV28 and TRBJ2-7, reads DVKVTQSSRYLVKRTGEKVFLECVQDMDHENMFWYRQDPGLGLRLIYFSYDVKMKEKGDIPEGYSVSREKKERFSLILESASTNQTSMYLCASSVGTGNEQYFGPGTRLTVT.

The table lists this clone with a few counts. This chain uses TRBV4-3 with TRBJ2-7, with 7 positions matching TRBD1. In germline, CDR1 is LGHNA, CDR2 YSLEER. Germline trimming cut 6 bases from V and 3 bases from J; bases unmatched to any gene: 11. The CDR3 loop spans 15 amino acids. The DNA of the CDR3 is TGCGCCAGCAGTACTCAGTCAGGACAGGTCTACGAGCAGTACTTC. It yields the protein CASSTQSGQVYEQYF.

V and J are TRBV30 and TRBJ2-3; 8 positions match TRBD1. The CDR3 has 12 amino acids. Trimming took 0 bases from V and 11 from J; bases not matched to a gene: 4. CDR1 GTSNPN and CDR2 SVGIG come from the germline V gene (reference sequence). The CDR3 loop reads CAWSVRDRRQYF. In DNA, the CDR3 is TGTGCCTGGAGTGTAAGGGACAGGAGGCAGTATTTT.

The genes are TRBV5-6 and TRBJ1-1; D is possibly TRBD1 (6 bases). The CDR3 length is 12 residues. CDR1 is SGHDT and CDR2 is YYEEEE in the germline V gene. The V end lost 0 bases, the J end lost 11 bases, and 11 bases lay between the germline ends. CDR3: CASSLEGGEAFF. CDR3 bases: TGTGCCAGCAGCTTGGAAGGGGGGGAGGCTTTCTTT.

This sequence joins TRBV6-5 and TRBJ2-1; D gene unclear. Trimming pared 2 bases from V and 6 bases from J, leaving 14 bases between. The germline V gene encodes CDR1 MNHEY and CDR2 SVGAGI. CDR3 size: 15 residues. CDR3 nucleotide sequence: TGTGCCAGCAGTTACAGCGCAGACCGGGTCAATGAGCAGTTCTTC. Protein product: CASSYSADRVNEQFF.

This clone was observed once. The chain recombines TRBV18 with TRBJ1-5; 9 bases match TRBD1. The germline gives CDR1 KGHSH, CDR2 LQKENI. This CDR3 has 14 amino acids. Trimming cost V 1 base and J 5 bases; bases outside gene matches: 0. The CDR3 DNA is TGTGCCAGCTCACCACGACAGGGGGATCAGCCCCAGCATTTT. Protein sequence: CASSPRQGDQPQHF.

The V gene is TRBV6-6, the J gene TRBJ2-5; D is possibly TRBD1 (6 bases). V lost 7 bases and J lost 7, with 22 bases in between. CDR1 is MNHNY and CDR2 is SVGAGI in the germline V gene (reference sequence). The CDR3 runs to 15 residues. CDR3 coding DNA: TGTGCCAGCACCACCCGGCTCGGGGAAGGGGGGACCCAGTACTTC. Its translation: CASTTRLGEGGTQYF.

The chain couples TRBV7-2 to TRBJ2-7, with TRBD1 matching 11 bases. The ends lost 4 bases at V and 4 bases at J; junction bases unmatched: 6. Germline V gene sequence: CDR1 SGHTA, CDR2 FQGNSA. The CDR3 has 15 residues. CDR3 amino acids: CASSYSGQGGYEQYF. In DNA, the CDR3 is TGTGCCAGCAGCTACTCGGGACAGGGGGGGTACGAGCAGTACTTC.

The chain carries TRBV7-9 and TRBJ2-3; D remains unclear. This CDR3 comprises 13 residues. The V gene's germline CDR1 is SEHNR and CDR2 FQNEAQ (reference sequence). V was cut by 5 bases and J by 2 bases, with 8 bases left in between. The chain's CDR3 is CASSSFSTDTQYF. The DNA of the CDR3 is TGTGCCAGCAGCAGCTTTTCCACAGATACGCAGTATTTT.

V gene TRBV2 combines with J gene TRBJ2-5, with D tentatively TRBD2 (7 bases). CDR1 SNHLY and CDR2 FYNNEI come from the germline V gene. This CDR3 is 15 amino acids long. V lost 7 bases and J lost 8, with 23 bases in between. The CDR3 reads CASNTNEGGFGTQYF. CDR3 sequence (DNA): TGTGCCAGCAACACTAACGAGGGGGGGTTTGGCACCCAGTACTTC. The full variable domain, rest sourced from reference TRBV2 and TRBJ2-5, is EPEVTQTPSHQVTQMGQEVILRCVPISNHLYFYWYRQILGQKVEFLVSFYNNEISEKSEIFDDQFSVERPDGSNFTLKIRSTKLEDSAMYFCASNTNEGGFGTQYFGPGTRLLVL.

The genes are TRBV10-3 and TRBJ1-1; perhaps TRBD1 as D (5 bases). Trimming shortened V by 3 bases and J by 7 bases, and 15 bases separated the two germline ends. There are 14 residues in the CDR3. Germline V CDR1 and CDR2: ENHRY, SYGVKD. The CDR3 bases are TGTGCCATCAGTGAAAATTCCCAGGGCGATGAAGCTTTCTTT. This gives the protein CAISENSQGDEAFF.

The chain employs TRBV6-5 and TRBJ1-1; D is perhaps TRBD1 (6 bases). Germline CDR1 MNHEY, CDR2 SVGAGI. CDR3 length: 13 amino acids. V was shortened by 6 bases and J by 4 bases, with 12 bases between the two germline ends. The CDR3: CASRGARGTEAFF. CDR3 sequence (DNA): TGTGCCAGCAGGGGGGCTCGGGGCACTGAAGCTTTCTTT.

DNA for the CDR3: TGTGCCAGCAGCCGGGACAGGGGTTCTTTTGGGGAGCTGTTTTTT. Its translation is CASSRDRGSFGELFF. The chain uses TRBV2 and TRBJ2-2; 10 nucleotides line up with TRBD1. The CDR3 has 15 amino acids. J was trimmed by 8 bases and V by 6 bases; bases with no gene match: 9. Germline CDR1 reads SNHLY; CDR2 reads FYNNEI.

This rearrangement joins TRBV19 to TRBJ1-1; possible D gene TRBD1, 5 bases. The CDR3 sequence is 13 residues long. Trimming removed 6 bases at V and 1 base at J, with 9 bases between. Germline lookup yields CDR1 LNHDA and CDR2 SQIVND (reference sequence). The chain's CDR3 is CASSLDTNTEAFF. The DNA for the CDR3 is TGTGCCAGTAGCTTGGACACGAACACTGAAGCTTTCTTT.

This clone appeared a few times. The chain is built from TRBV5-4 and TRBJ2-2; 12 bases agree with TRBD1. The CDR3 runs 16 residues. Germline V CDR1 and CDR2: SGHNT, YYREEE (reference sequence). Trimming cost V 4 bases and J 2 bases; bases outside gene matches: 3. The CDR3 sequence is CASSTGTGGNTGELFF. CDR3 DNA: TGTGCCAGCAGCACAGGGACAGGGGGCAACACCGGGGAGCTGTTTTTT. The whole variable domain, remainder taken from reference TRBV5-4 and TRBJ2-2, is ETGVTQSPTHLIKTRGQQVTLRCSSQSGHNTVSWYQQALGQGPQFIFQYYREEENGRGNFPPRFSGLQFPNYSSELNVNALELDDSALYLCASSTGTGGNTGELFFGEGSRLTVL.

This clone has only a few counts. This chain connects TRBV5-1 to TRBJ1-1; TRBD1 is a possible D gene (6 bases). The CDR3 sequence is 13 residues long. The germline CDR1 and CDR2 sequences are SGHRS and YFSETQ. The germline V and J ends were trimmed by 0 bases and 4 bases, with 7 bases remaining between them. CDR3 in amino acids: CASSLGGRTEAFF. In nucleotides, the CDR3 is TGCGCCAGCAGCTTGGGGGGGCGCACTGAAGCTTTCTTT.

The genes are TRBV27 and TRBJ2-7; TRBD2 aligns across 7 bases. From germline, CDR1 is MNHEY and CDR2 SMNVEV (reference sequence). The CDR3 runs to 14 residues. V shed 6 bases and J 9 bases; nucleotides not matched to a gene: 14. The CDR3 DNA follows: TGTGCCAGCAGGGGGAGGGAGAAGACTATCGGGCAGTACTTC. It is translated as CASRGREKTIGQYF.

The chain has TRBV9 and TRBJ2-7, with D unclear. The CDR3 is 12 residues long. Germline V gene lookup returns CDR1 SGDLS and CDR2 YYNGEE. V lost 4 bases and J lost 5, with 10 bases in between. The CDR3 sequence is CASSPPNNEQYF. Here the CDR3 DNA reads TGTGCCAGCAGCCCACCCAACAACGAGCAGTACTTC.